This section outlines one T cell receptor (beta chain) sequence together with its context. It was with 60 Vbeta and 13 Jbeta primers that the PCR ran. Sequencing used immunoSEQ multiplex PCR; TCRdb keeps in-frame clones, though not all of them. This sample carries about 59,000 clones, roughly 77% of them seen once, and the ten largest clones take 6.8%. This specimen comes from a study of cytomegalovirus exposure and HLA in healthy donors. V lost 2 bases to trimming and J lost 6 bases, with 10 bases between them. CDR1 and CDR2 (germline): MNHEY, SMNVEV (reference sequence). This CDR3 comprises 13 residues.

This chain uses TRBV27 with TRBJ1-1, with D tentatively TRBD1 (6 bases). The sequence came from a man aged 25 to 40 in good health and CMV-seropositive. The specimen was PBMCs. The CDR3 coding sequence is TGTGCCAGCAGTTTAGAGTACAGGGCTGAAGCTTTCTTT. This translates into CASSLEYRAEAFF.